This is a list of T cell receptor beta chains from one sample in a study of T cells in Graves' hyperthyroidism and ophthalmopathy. TCRdb passed the multiplex PCR reads through MiXCR, listing each CDR3 protein once. The sample yields a few hundred thousand distinct CDR3 sequences, 15% to 18% seen once. Sequenced: blood. These receptor sequences come from a woman between 18 and 29 years old with Graves' hyperthyroidism. Each CDR3 is given with its conserved first and last residue. A D gene is named only where the DNA matches it firmly. Some rows mark clone size as missing; the rest say once, few, many or name a class of expanded clone.

J gene: TRBJ1-6
clone size: .
D gene: TRBD1
V gene: TRBV18
CDR3 length: 15
CDR3 DNA: TGTGCCAGCTCACCACCCCGGACAGGGAATTCACCCCTCCACTTT
CDR3 protein: CASSPPRTGNSPLHF

J gene: TRBJ2-1
clone size: many
D gene: .
V gene: TRBV18
CDR3 length: 15
CDR3 DNA: TGTGCCAGCTCACTAGGGCCCGGCGCGGGCAATGAGCAGTTCTTC
CDR3 protein: CASSLGPGAGNEQFF

J gene: TRBJ1-5
clone size: .
D gene: .
V gene: TRBV7-2
CDR3 length: 16
CDR3 DNA: TGTGCCAGCAGCTTAGGAATGGGGCCCAACAATCAGCCCCAGCATTTT
CDR3 protein: CASSLGMGPNNQPQHF

J gene: TRBJ2-7
clone size: .
D gene: .
V gene: TRBV7-2
CDR3 length: 16
CDR3 DNA: TGTGCCAGCAGCTTAGCCTCAGGGTTCCTATCCTACGAGCAGTACTTC
CDR3 protein: CASSLASGFLSYEQYF

J gene: TRBJ1-5
clone size: many
D gene: TRBD1
V gene: TRBV20-1
CDR3 length: 15
CDR3 DNA: TGCAGTGCTTTGACAGGGGAGTATAGCAATCAGCCCCAGCATTTT
CDR3 protein: CSALTGEYSNQPQHF

J gene: TRBJ1-3
clone size: .
D gene: .
V gene: TRBV9
CDR3 length: 16
CDR3 DNA: TGTGCCAGCAGCCCGGGGCGGGGGGCGCATGGAAACACCATATATTTT
CDR3 protein: CASSPGRGAHGNTIYF

J gene: TRBJ1-1
clone size: .
D gene: .
V gene: TRBV20-1
CDR3 length: 14
CDR3 DNA: TGCAGTGCTAGAGTCGTCCCGGGGGGAGACCAAGCTTTCTTT
CDR3 protein: CSARVVPGGDQAFF

J gene: TRBJ1-1
clone size: few
D gene: .
V gene: TRBV11-2
CDR3 length: 14
CDR3 DNA: TGTGCCAGCAGCTTGACAGCCGGGACACCAGAAGCTTTCTTT
CDR3 protein: CASSLTAGTPEAFF

J gene: TRBJ2-7
clone size: .
D gene: TRBD2
V gene: TRBV7-2
CDR3 length: 17
CDR3 DNA: TGTGCCAGCAGCCCCGCCCCGCTAGCGGGAGGATACTACGAGCAGTACTTC
CDR3 protein: CASSPAPLAGGYYEQYF

J gene: TRBJ2-7
clone size: many
D gene: .
V gene: TRBV11-3
CDR3 length: 16
CDR3 DNA: TGTGCCAGCAGCACCCGACGAGCGGAGGCTTCCTACGAGCAGTACTTC
CDR3 protein: CASSTRRAEASYEQYF

J gene: TRBJ2-2
clone size: few
D gene: TRBD2
V gene: TRBV7-7
CDR3 length: 17
CDR3 DNA: TGTGCTAGCAGCTTAGCACTAGCGGGAACTTATGCCGGGGAGCTGTTTTTT
CDR3 protein: CASSLALAGTYAGELFF

J gene: TRBJ2-7
clone size: many
D gene: .
V gene: TRBV20-1
CDR3 length: 14
CDR3 DNA: TGCAGTGCTTACGGGGCGACGGCTACCTACGAGCAGTACTTC
CDR3 protein: CSAYGATATYEQYF

J gene: TRBJ1-1
clone size: .
D gene: TRBD1
V gene: TRBV5-5
CDR3 length: 15
CDR3 DNA: TGTGCCAGCAGCTTAGAGGGACAGGGGAACACTGAAGCTTTCTTT
CDR3 protein: CASSLEGQGNTEAFF

J gene: TRBJ2-3
clone size: many
D gene: .
V gene: TRBV15
CDR3 length: 13
CDR3 DNA: TGTGCCACCAGCAGACCCACAGGGAATACGCAGTATTTT
CDR3 protein: CATSRPTGNTQYF

J gene: TRBJ2-7
clone size: many
D gene: TRBD1
V gene: TRBV28
CDR3 length: 14
CDR3 DNA: TGTGCCAGCAGTTTAGGGGACAGGGACAACGAGCAGTACTTC
CDR3 protein: CASSLGDRDNEQYF

J gene: TRBJ1-5
clone size: many
D gene: TRBD1
V gene: TRBV24-1
CDR3 length: 14
CDR3 DNA: TGTGCCACGTCATCCACAGGGGTCAATCAGCCCCAGCATTTT
CDR3 protein: CATSSTGVNQPQHF

J gene: TRBJ2-3
clone size: .
D gene: .
V gene: TRBV6-1
CDR3 length: 13
CDR3 DNA: TGTGCCAGCAGTCTCAGCGAAACAGATACGCAGTATTTT
CDR3 protein: CASSLSETDTQYF

J gene: TRBJ1-2
clone size: many
D gene: TRBD1
V gene: TRBV6-5
CDR3 length: 16
CDR3 DNA: TGTGCCAGCAGTTACAACAGGGGGCAAGGGAGCTATGGCTACACCTTC
CDR3 protein: CASSYNRGQGSYGYTF

J gene: TRBJ1-2
clone size: many
D gene: TRBD1
V gene: TRBV19
CDR3 length: 13
CDR3 DNA: TGTGCCAGTAGTCCGACAGGGATCAATGGCTACACCTTC
CDR3 protein: CASSPTGINGYTF

J gene: TRBJ2-3
clone size: many
D gene: TRBD2
V gene: TRBV27
CDR3 length: 16
CDR3 DNA: TGTGCCAGCAGCCCTGCCCCGGGACTAATCCCGCGTACGCAGTATTTT
CDR3 protein: CASSPAPGLIPRTQYF

J gene: TRBJ2-3
clone size: many
D gene: .
V gene: TRBV29-1
CDR3 length: 14
CDR3 DNA: TGCAGCGTTGAACTGGGGCTAGTCGCAGATACGCAATATTTT
CDR3 protein: CSVELGLVADTQYF

J gene: TRBJ2-7
clone size: .
D gene: TRBD1
V gene: TRBV20-1
CDR3 length: 12
CDR3 DNA: TGCAGTGCTAGTAACAGGGGGCACGAGCAGTACTTC
CDR3 protein: CSASNRGHEQYF

J gene: TRBJ1-2
clone size: many
D gene: .
V gene: TRBV3-1
CDR3 length: 14
CDR3 DNA: TGTGCCAGCAGCCAAATTCAGGGGAACTATGGCTACACCTTC
CDR3 protein: CASSQIQGNYGYTF

J gene: TRBJ1-1
clone size: many
D gene: .
V gene: TRBV29-1
CDR3 length: 12
CDR3 DNA: TGCAGCGTTGAGAGGCGAAGAGCTGAAGCTTTCTTT
CDR3 protein: CSVERRRAEAFF

J gene: TRBJ2-1
clone size: many
D gene: TRBD2
V gene: TRBV12-3/TRBV12-4
CDR3 length: 16
CDR3 DNA: TGTGCCAGCAGTTTAGTACCTAGCGGCTCCTACAATGAGCAGTTCTTC
CDR3 protein: CASSLVPSGSYNEQFF

J gene: TRBJ1-1
clone size: few
D gene: .
V gene: TRBV15
CDR3 length: 15
CDR3 DNA: TGTGCCACCAGCAGAGATCTTAGTGAAAACACTGAAGCTTTCTTT
CDR3 protein: CATSRDLSENTEAFF

J gene: TRBJ2-1
clone size: many
D gene: .
V gene: TRBV5-1
CDR3 length: 14
CDR3 DNA: TGCGCCAGCAGCTTGACGGCTGGTACCGATGAGCAGTTCTTC
CDR3 protein: CASSLTAGTDEQFF

J gene: TRBJ2-6
clone size: .
D gene: TRBD1
V gene: TRBV6-1
CDR3 length: 18
CDR3 DNA: TGTGCCAGCACCCGGAAGGGGGCTGATAGTATAGGGGCCAACGTCCTGACTTTC
CDR3 protein: CASTRKGADSIGANVLTF

J gene: TRBJ1-2
clone size: few
D gene: .
V gene: TRBV20-1
CDR3 length: 14
CDR3 DNA: TGCAGTGCTAGAGTACCCGCAAACAACTATGGCTACACCTTC
CDR3 protein: CSARVPANNYGYTF

J gene: TRBJ2-1
clone size: many
D gene: .
V gene: TRBV7-2
CDR3 length: 17
CDR3 DNA: TGTGCCAGCAGCTTAGATTGGGGTAGGGCAGCGCACAATGAGCAGTTCTTC
CDR3 protein: CASSLDWGRAAHNEQFF

J gene: TRBJ2-1
clone size: .
D gene: TRBD2
V gene: TRBV6-1
CDR3 length: 17
CDR3 DNA: TGTGCCAGCAGTTCGCTGAGCGGGGGTCGCTCCTACAATGAGCAGTTCTTC
CDR3 protein: CASSSLSGGRSYNEQFF

J gene: TRBJ2-3
clone size: many
D gene: .
V gene: TRBV6-6
CDR3 length: 15
CDR3 DNA: TGTGCCAGCAGTTACTCGATAACTAGCACAGATACGCAGTATTTT
CDR3 protein: CASSYSITSTDTQYF

J gene: TRBJ2-7
clone size: many
D gene: TRBD1
V gene: TRBV4-1
CDR3 length: 16
CDR3 DNA: TGCGCCAGCAGCCAAGATCCCCAGGGGGCAGGCTACGAGCAGTACTTC
CDR3 protein: CASSQDPQGAGYEQYF

J gene: TRBJ2-3
clone size: .
D gene: TRBD1
V gene: TRBV6-1
CDR3 length: 16
CDR3 DNA: TGTGCCAGCAGTAGAGGAGGGACAGGGGCCGGTGATACGCAGTATTTT
CDR3 protein: CASSRGGTGAGDTQYF

J gene: TRBJ1-2
clone size: many
D gene: .
V gene: TRBV4-1
CDR3 length: 14
CDR3 DNA: TGCGCCAGCACCCTCGGGGCAGGCCGGTATGGCTACACCTTC
CDR3 protein: CASTLGAGRYGYTF

J gene: TRBJ2-2
clone size: many
D gene: .
V gene: TRBV2
CDR3 length: 14
CDR3 DNA: TGTGCCAGCGAACCGGGACCTCCGTCGGGGGAGCTGTTTTTT
CDR3 protein: CASEPGPPSGELFF

J gene: TRBJ2-5
clone size: .
D gene: .
V gene: TRBV5-1
CDR3 length: 14
CDR3 DNA: TGCGCCAGCCGCTCAGCCTCCGGTGGAGAGACCCAGTACTTC
CDR3 protein: CASRSASGGETQYF

J gene: TRBJ1-1
clone size: many
D gene: .
V gene: TRBV6-1
CDR3 length: 16
CDR3 DNA: TGTGCCAGCAGTCCTTTTAGAGCCGCCGAGAACACTGAAGCTTTCTTT
CDR3 protein: CASSPFRAAENTEAFF

J gene: TRBJ1-4
clone size: many
D gene: .
V gene: TRBV2
CDR3 length: 14
CDR3 DNA: TGTGCCAGCAGTGGACAGTGGGGGTCTGAAAAACTGTTTTTT
CDR3 protein: CASSGQWGSEKLFF

J gene: TRBJ2-7
clone size: .
D gene: .
V gene: TRBV5-5
CDR3 length: 15
CDR3 DNA: TGTGCCAGCAGAGAGACCGGGACACCATCCTACGAGCAGTACTTC
CDR3 protein: CASRETGTPSYEQYF